This entry lists 20 T cell receptor beta chains sequenced from one sample in a study of Ad26.COV2.S vaccination and SARS-CoV-2 variants. As to treatment: roughly 18 received Ad26.COV2.S at low or high dose, single or two shots; a few received placebo; per-sample allocation not given. Samples came from day 63 after the first vaccine or placebo injection. The assay was immunoSEQ multiplex PCR, and TCRdb's table has in-frame clones only and misses some. The sample shows 300,000 to 400,000 clones, 85% of them seen only once. Specimen: peripheral blood, collected in a trial of Ad26.COV2.S vaccine versus placebo. The receptors originated from a person between 18 and 59 years old who received the Ad26.COV2.S COVID-19 vaccine or a placebo.

CDR3 sequence reads: CASSLAGKTDTQYF. CDR3 bases: TGCGCCAGCAGCTTGGCGGGGAAGACAGATACGCAGTATTTT. The chain has TRBV5-1 and TRBJ2-3; tentative D call: TRBD2 (5 bases). The CDR3 length is 14 residues. V shed 0 bases and J shed 3 bases, with 8 bases lying between them. The germline gives CDR1 SGHRS, CDR2 YFSETQ.

The V gene is TRBV4-1, the J gene TRBJ1-1; TRBD1 matches at 7 bases. V gave up 6 bases and J gave up 0 bases; unmatched junction bases: 10. The germline V gene has CDR1 MGHRA and CDR2 YSYEKL. This CDR3 has 16 residues. The CDR3 here is CASRDRRRQLNTEAFF. Written as DNA, the CDR3 is TGCGCCAGCAGGGACAGGCGCCGCCAATTGAACACTGAAGCTTTCTTT.

This clone has a handful of counts. The rearrangement uses TRBV5-1 and TRBJ2-6, with D possibly matching TRBD1 (6 bases). V lost 0 bases to trimming and J lost 1 base, with 14 bases between them. Germline loops: CDR1 SGHRS, CDR2 YFSETQ. CDR3 length equals 18 residues. The CDR3 is CASSLAAGVNSGANVLTF. CDR3 DNA: TGCGCCAGCAGCTTGGCCGCAGGGGTAAATTCTGGGGCCAACGTCCTGACTTTC.

The J gene is TRBJ1-2, the V gene TRBV2, with D uncertain. This CDR3 region has 12 residues. Looked up from germline, CDR1 is SNHLY and CDR2 is FYNNEI. The V end lost 5 bases, the J end lost 6 bases, and 10 bases lay between the germline ends. The CDR3 region has the DNA TGTGCCAGCAGTAACAGAGGCCATGGCTACACCTTC. Residues: CASSNRGHGYTF.

The chain uses TRBV10-3 and TRBJ1-1; tentatively, D is TRBD1 (5 bases). This CDR3 region has 15 residues. The V end was cut by 4 bases, the J end by 6 bases, with 18 bases between. Looked up from germline, CDR1 is ENHRY and CDR2 is SYGVKD. The CDR3 spells CAISGPPGLGSEAFF. CDR3 nucleotide sequence: TGTGCCATCAGTGGGCCACCGGGACTCGGATCTGAAGCTTTCTTT.

The V and J genes are TRBV19 and TRBJ2-2; D uncertain. In germline, CDR1 is LNHDA, CDR2 SQIVND (reference sequence). V lost 4 bases, J lost 4 bases, and 1 base lay in between. The CDR3 runs 11 residues. CDR3: CASSSTGELFF. CDR3 coding DNA: TGTGCCAGTAGTAGCACCGGGGAGCTGTTTTTT.

The chain has TRBV2 and TRBJ2-2; 7 nucleotides agree with TRBD1. The CDR3 spans 15 residues. V shed 7 bases and J 7 bases; nucleotides not matched to a gene: 12. Germline-derived CDR1 and CDR2 are SNHLY and FYNNEI. The CDR3 bases are TGTGCCAGCACAATCCGGGACAGTCCCAGCGGGGAGCTGTTTTTT. Its protein is CASTIRDSPSGELFF. Supplemented by reference TRBV2 and TRBJ2-2, the full variable domain reads EPEVTQTPSHQVTQMGQEVILRCVPISNHLYFYWYRQILGQKVEFLVSFYNNEISEKSEIFDDQFSVERPDGSNFTLKIRSTKLEDSAMYFCASTIRDSPSGELFFGEGSRLTVL.

This clone showed up just a few times. V usage is TRBV4-1 and J usage is TRBJ1-1; D call uncertain. The CDR3 sequence is 12 residues long. Germline lookup yields CDR1 MGHRA and CDR2 YSYEKL. With 7 bases removed from V and 3 bases from J, the gap between germline ends came to 9 bases. This CDR3 reads CASKGRDTEAFF. As DNA, the CDR3 is TGCGCCAGCAAAGGGCGCGACACTGAAGCTTTCTTT.

The gene calls are TRBV5-4 and TRBJ2-5; no reliable D call. This CDR3 has 14 residues. V was cut by 6 bases and J by 3 bases, with 15 bases left in between. Germline CDR1 and CDR2: SGHNT and YYREEE (reference sequence). The CDR3 loop reads CASKEPNSEETQYF. In DNA, the CDR3 is TGTGCCAGCAAGGAGCCAAACTCCGAAGAGACCCAGTACTTC.

V gene TRBV6-6 combines with J gene TRBJ1-5; D ambiguous. V lost 2 bases and J lost 6, with 8 bases in between. The length of the CDR3 is 13 residues. The germline V gene has CDR1 MNHNY and CDR2 SVGAGI (reference sequence). For the CDR3, the DNA is TGTGCCAGCAGTTACGCCCTCATTCAGCCCCAGCATTTT. This codes for CASSYALIQPQHF.

This chain joins TRBV19 and TRBJ2-7, with 8 bases that match TRBD1. V lost 5 bases to trimming and J lost 5 bases; unmatched junction nucleotides: 8. Germline lookup yields CDR1 LNHDA and CDR2 SQIVND (reference sequence). This CDR3 is 14 amino acids long. DNA for the CDR3: TGTGCCAGTAGTGCTCAACAGGGGGTAAACGAGCAGTACTTC. It encodes CASSAQQGVNEQYF.

The chain links TRBV27 to TRBJ2-1, with 8 bases that match TRBD1. Germline trimming cut 7 bases from V and 10 bases from J; bases unmatched to any gene: 6. The germline V gene has CDR1 MNHEY and CDR2 SMNVEV (reference sequence). This CDR3 spans 12 amino acids. Written as DNA, the CDR3 is TGTGCCAGCACCACCTCAGGGGGCGAGCAGTTCTTC. The encoded protein is CASTTSGGEQFF.

The rearrangement links TRBV27 to TRBJ1-5; possibly TRBD1 for D (6 bases). This CDR3 region has 13 residues. V dropped 7 bases and J dropped 5 bases, with 12 bases sitting between them. CDR1 is MNHEY, CDR2 SMNVEV, per germline (reference sequence). The CDR3 DNA follows: TGTGCCAGCAAGAAGGCAGGGGATCAGCCCCAGCATTTT. Its protein product is CASKKAGDQPQHF.

This rearrangement joins TRBV27 to TRBJ1-3; 11 nucleotides align to TRBD1. Germline-derived CDR1 and CDR2 are MNHEY and SMNVEV (reference sequence). J was trimmed by 10 bases and V by 4 bases; bases with no gene match: 6. The CDR3 covers 14 residues. The CDR3 bases are TGTGCCAGCAGTTCCCGGACAGGGGGCAGAACCATATATTTT. It is translated as CASSSRTGGRTIYF.

V gene TRBV12-3 or TRBV12-4 combines with J gene TRBJ2-1; 7 nucleotides align to TRBD1. The CDR3 consists of 12 residues. J was trimmed by 7 bases and V by 6 bases; bases with no gene match: 3. Here the CDR3 reads CASSSGGNEQFF. The CDR3 DNA is TGTGCCAGCAGCTCAGGGGGAAATGAGCAGTTCTTC.

The chain combines TRBV2 with TRBJ1-2; tentative D call: TRBD1 (6 bases). CDR3 length: 14 residues. Germline values: CDR1 SNHLY, CDR2 FYNNEI. CDR3 sequence (DNA): TGTGCTGGGCTTGGGGGCTCATCTAACTATGGCTACACCTTC. It specifies CAGLGGSSNYGYTF.

The DNA of the CDR3 is TGTGCCAGCTCTATACTCCGGGCAGGGACGCTCGGAGCTTTCTTT. It translates to CASSILRAGTLGAFF. The V call is TRBV28, the J call TRBJ1-1; possible D gene TRBD1, 5 bases. The V end was cut by 8 bases, the J end by 10 bases, with 26 bases between. Looked up from germline, CDR1 is MDHEN and CDR2 is SYDVKM. The CDR3 is made up of 15 amino acids.

V gene TRBV7-9 combines with J gene TRBJ1-6; no definite D call. The CDR3 is made up of 14 amino acids. Germline CDR1 and CDR2: SEHNR and FQNEAQ (reference sequence). V gave up 5 bases and J gave up 8 bases, with 13 bases separating them. The CDR3 DNA sequence: TGTGCCAGCAGCCCTTCCCAGGTCCATTCACCCCTCCACTTT. Translating gives CASSPSQVHSPLHF.

The chain joins TRBV7-9 to TRBJ2-1; the match to TRBD2 covers 12 bases. The CDR3 sequence is 15 residues long. The J segment lost 10 bases and the V segment lost 1 base, leaving 5 bases of the junction unmatched. Germline CDR1 reads SEHNR; CDR2 reads FQNEAQ (reference sequence). The CDR3 coding sequence is TGTGCCAGCAGCTTAGGGTCTAGCGGGGGGGCAGAGCAGTTCTTC. It encodes CASSLGSSGGAEQFF.

This sequence joins TRBV19 and TRBJ1-1; D not certain. V was shortened by 4 bases and J by 1 base, with 10 bases between the two germline ends. The CDR3 sequence is 14 residues long. Germline assignment: CDR1 LNHDA and CDR2 SQIVND (reference sequence). The chain's CDR3 is CASSTRESNTEAFF. CDR3 in DNA: TGTGCCAGTAGTACTCGAGAATCGAACACTGAAGCTTTCTTT.